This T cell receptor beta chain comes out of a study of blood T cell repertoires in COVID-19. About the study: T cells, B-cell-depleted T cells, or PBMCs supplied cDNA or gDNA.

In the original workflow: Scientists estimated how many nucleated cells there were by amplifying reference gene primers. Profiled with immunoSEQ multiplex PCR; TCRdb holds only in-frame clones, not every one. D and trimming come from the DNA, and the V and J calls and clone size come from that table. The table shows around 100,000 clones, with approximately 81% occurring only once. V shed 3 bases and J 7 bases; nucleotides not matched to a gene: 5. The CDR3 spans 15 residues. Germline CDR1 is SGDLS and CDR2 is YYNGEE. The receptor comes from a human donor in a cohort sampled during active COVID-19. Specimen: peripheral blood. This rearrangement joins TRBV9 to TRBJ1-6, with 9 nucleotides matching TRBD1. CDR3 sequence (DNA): TGTGCCAGCAGCGAAACAGGGGGCTGGAATTCACCCCTCCACTTT. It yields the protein CASSETGGWNSPLHF.